This TCR beta chain emerged from a study of blood T cell repertoires in COVID-19 (TCRdb year 2020). Background on the whole study: Collaborator samples came from the United States, Italy and Spain and covered acute and convalescent phases of COVID-19. The repertoires were released in a freely available public database meant as a resource for research on the immune response to SARS-CoV-2. Samples were obtained from the ongoing ImmuneRACE study (first 160 participants) and from about 1,300 subjects provided by 6 global collaborators. Where available, HLA class I and class II types were obtained from metadata supplied by the sample provider rather than from assay-based typing. Subjects who had been exposed to COVID-19, were actively infected with it, or had recovered from it provided the deeply sampled blood TCRbeta repertoires that made up the dataset. The material from the prospective study consisted of cDNA or gDNA derived from T cells, B-cell-depleted T cells, or PBMCs. Nearly every sample came with metadata listing a de-identified subject ID, COVID-19 status, age in years and sex.

The collaborating institutions used their own protocols to collect whole blood in K2EDTA tubes. For TCRbeta analysis, collaborators shipped samples in one of three forms: frozen whole blood, isolated PBMCs, or DNA extracted from either of those sample types. Notes on this clone: The specificity of this receptor is unknown. The sample holds no much larger clone one base away, and base qualities are not on file.

TCRbeta CDR3 regions were amplified from genomic DNA by means of the immunoSEQ Assay, a bias-controlled multiplex PCR. As for the authors' bioinformatics: Nucleated cell counts per sample were estimated from amplification of reference gene primers within the assay. To quantify the absolute abundance of each unique TCRbeta CDR3 rearrangement, sequence reads were collapsed and filtered. For each sample, productive Simpson clonality was calculated as the square root of Simpson's diversity index across productive rearrangements. Entries here come from immuneACCESS through TCRdb and include only in-frame sequences with V and J called. Some clones fail to appear in such tables; in the studies checked, an unresolved V gene covers under half of the shortfall, and the cause of the remainder is unknown. V and J calls and clone size come straight from that table; D and trimming were deduced from the DNA. This sample has 29,000 or so clones in its table, and about 87% of those were observed once. Around 12% of the sample goes to the ten largest clones.

Here is what the overall study found, with its caveats: The quantity of clinical and demographic metadata differed by source and by participant and was supplied without curation.

The germline ends are 9 bases apart after V is trimmed by 1 base and J by 2 bases. Sequences SEHNR (CDR1) and FQNEAQ (CDR2) are obtained from the germline V gene (reference sequence). The CDR3 sequence holds 14 residues, the cysteine and phenylalanine included. Only CDR3 DNA remains: 42 bases, in frame from the first base. This chain is built from TRBV7-9 and TRBJ2-7, and TRBD1 may be the D gene, going by 5 matching bases. This receptor was obtained from a human donor in a cohort sampled during active COVID-19. The donor label of this sample is uncertain. Sequencing was done on a sample of peripheral blood. Here the CDR3 is given as CASSLGTTAYEQYF. The bases are TGTGCCAGCAGCTTAGGGACAACAGCCTACGAGCAGTACTTC.